Sequencing of this TCR beta chain was carried out in a study of control samples from healthy donors and cancer patients. The CDR3 sequence is 14 residues long. The germline CDR1 and CDR2 sequences are KGHSH and LQKENI. The ends were cut back, 2 bases at V and 1 base at J, with 8 bases in the middle. This clone has only a few counts. Other nucleotide sequences in the sample specify the same CDR3. Sequenced by immunoSEQ multiplex PCR; TCRdb stores in-frame clones only, minus some. The sample has 100,000 to 130,000 clones; around 80% are singletons. This TCR was recovered from a man between 18 and 35 years old in good health. V gene TRBV18 combines with J gene TRBJ1-1, with D maybe TRBD1 (6 bases). The sample comprised blood. The CDR3 DNA is TGTGCCAGCTCACCAGACAGGAAGAACACTGAAGCTTTCTTT. Its protein product is CASSPDRKNTEAFF.